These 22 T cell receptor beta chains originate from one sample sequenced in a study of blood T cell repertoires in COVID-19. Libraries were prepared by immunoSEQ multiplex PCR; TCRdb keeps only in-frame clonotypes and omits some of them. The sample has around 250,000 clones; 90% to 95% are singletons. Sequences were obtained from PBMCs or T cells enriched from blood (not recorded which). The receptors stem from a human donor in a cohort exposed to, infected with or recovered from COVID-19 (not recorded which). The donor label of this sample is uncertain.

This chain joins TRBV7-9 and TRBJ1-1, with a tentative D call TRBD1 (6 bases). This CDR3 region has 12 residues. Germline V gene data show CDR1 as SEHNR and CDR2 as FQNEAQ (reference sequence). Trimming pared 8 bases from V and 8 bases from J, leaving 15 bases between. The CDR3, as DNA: TGTGCCAGCGGAGGCGGAGACAGGGAAGCTTTCTTT. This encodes CASGGGDREAFF.

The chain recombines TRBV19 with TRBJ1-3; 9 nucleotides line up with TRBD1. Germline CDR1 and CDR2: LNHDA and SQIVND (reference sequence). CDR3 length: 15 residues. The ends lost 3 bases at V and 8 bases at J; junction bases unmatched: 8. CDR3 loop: CASSMDRGPTDTIYF. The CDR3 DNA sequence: TGTGCCAGTAGTATGGACAGGGGCCCTACGGACACCATATATTTT.

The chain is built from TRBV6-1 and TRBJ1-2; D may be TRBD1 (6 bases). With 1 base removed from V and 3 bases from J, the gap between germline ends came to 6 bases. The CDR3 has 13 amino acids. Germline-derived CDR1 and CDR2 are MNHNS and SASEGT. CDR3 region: CASSEGQDYGYTF. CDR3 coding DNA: TGTGCCAGCAGTGAAGGACAGGACTATGGCTACACCTTC.

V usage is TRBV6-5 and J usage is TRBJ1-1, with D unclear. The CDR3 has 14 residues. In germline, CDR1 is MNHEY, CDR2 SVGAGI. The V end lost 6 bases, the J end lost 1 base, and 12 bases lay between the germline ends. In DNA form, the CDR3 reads TGTGCCAGCAGCCGCCCGACGGGGAACACTGAAGCTTTCTTT. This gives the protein CASSRPTGNTEAFF.

The CDR3 bases are TGTGCCTGGAGTCGCCGGGACACCGCCCTCAACGTCCTGACTTTC. Translation: CAWSRRDTALNVLTF. This rearrangement joins TRBV30 to TRBJ2-6; D perhaps matches TRBD1 (6 bases). CDR1 GTSNPN and CDR2 SVGIG come from the germline V gene (reference sequence). Trimming took 2 bases from V and 9 from J, leaving 17 bases between them. The CDR3 extends over 15 amino acids.

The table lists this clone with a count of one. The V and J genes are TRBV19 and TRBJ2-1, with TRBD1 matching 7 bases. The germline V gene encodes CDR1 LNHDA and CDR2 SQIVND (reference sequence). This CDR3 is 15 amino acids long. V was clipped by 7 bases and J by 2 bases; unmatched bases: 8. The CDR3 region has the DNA TGTGCCAGTACCGCCCGGGACAGACCCTACAATGAGCAGTTCTTC. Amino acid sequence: CASTARDRPYNEQFF.

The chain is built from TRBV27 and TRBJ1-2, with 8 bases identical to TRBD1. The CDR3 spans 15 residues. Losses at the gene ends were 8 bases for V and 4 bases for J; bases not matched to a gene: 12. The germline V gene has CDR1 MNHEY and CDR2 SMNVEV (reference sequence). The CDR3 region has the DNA TGTGCCAGCGCCAATTCCGGGACAGGAATCTATGGCTACACCTTC. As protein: CASANSGTGIYGYTF.

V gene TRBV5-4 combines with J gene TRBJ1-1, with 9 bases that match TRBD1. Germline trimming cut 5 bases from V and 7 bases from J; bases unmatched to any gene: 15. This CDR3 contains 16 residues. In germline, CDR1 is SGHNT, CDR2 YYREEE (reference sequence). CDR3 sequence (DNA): TGTGCCAGCAGTCTGGGGGGACAGGGACCCCGGGGTGAAGCTTTCTTT. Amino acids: CASSLGGQGPRGEAFF.

The DNA for the CDR3 is TGTGCCTCGACGGGACAGGGGTTCACTGAAGCTTTCTTT. Translated: CASTGQGFTEAFF. The chain couples TRBV19 to TRBJ1-1; 10 bases line up with TRBD1. CDR3 length: 13 amino acids. Germline loops: CDR1 LNHDA, CDR2 SQIVND (reference sequence). V lost 11 bases to trimming and J lost 4 bases; unmatched junction nucleotides: 7.

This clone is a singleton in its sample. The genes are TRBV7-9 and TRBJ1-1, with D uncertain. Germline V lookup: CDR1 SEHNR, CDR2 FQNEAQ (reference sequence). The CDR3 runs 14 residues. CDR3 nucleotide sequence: TGTTCCGCCGGAGGGCGTCTAAGAGGGACTGAAGCTTTCTTT. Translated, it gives CSAGGRLRGTEAFF.

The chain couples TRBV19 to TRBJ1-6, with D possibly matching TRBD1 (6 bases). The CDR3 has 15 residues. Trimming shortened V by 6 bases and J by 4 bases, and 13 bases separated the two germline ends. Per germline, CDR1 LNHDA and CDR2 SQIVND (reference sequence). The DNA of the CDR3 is TGTGCCAGTAGGAGGGGGACGGATTATAATTCACCCCTCCACTTT. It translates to CASRRGTDYNSPLHF. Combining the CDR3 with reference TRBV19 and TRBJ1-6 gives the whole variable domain DGGITQSPKYLFRKEGQNVTLSCEQNLNHDAMYWYRQDPGQGLRLIYYSQIVNDFQKGDIAEGYSVSREKKESFPLTVTSAQKNPTAFYLCASRRGTDYNSPLHFGNGTRLTVT.

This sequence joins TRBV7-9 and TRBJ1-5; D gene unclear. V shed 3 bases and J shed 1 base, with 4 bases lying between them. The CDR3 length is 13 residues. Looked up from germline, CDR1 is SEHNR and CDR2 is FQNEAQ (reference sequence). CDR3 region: CASSFASNQPQHF. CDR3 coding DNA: TGTGCCAGCAGCTTCGCGAGCAATCAGCCCCAGCATTTT.

CDR3 protein: CASSYHRGTSGNTIYF. CDR3 nucleotide sequence: TGTGCCAGCAGCTACCACAGGGGGACTTCCGGAAACACCATATATTTT. V and J are TRBV7-9 and TRBJ1-3; 8 nucleotides agree with TRBD1. The V segment lost 4 bases and the J segment 4 bases; nucleotides outside the gene matches: 9. Per germline, CDR1 SEHNR and CDR2 FQNEAQ (reference sequence). The CDR3 has 16 residues.

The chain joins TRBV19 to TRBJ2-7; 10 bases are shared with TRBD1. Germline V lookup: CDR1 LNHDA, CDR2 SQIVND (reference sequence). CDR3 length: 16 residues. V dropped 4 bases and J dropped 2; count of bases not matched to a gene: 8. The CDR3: CASSRRTGGRPYEQYF. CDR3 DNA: TGTGCCAGTAGTAGAAGGACAGGGGGACGCCCCTACGAGCAGTACTTC.

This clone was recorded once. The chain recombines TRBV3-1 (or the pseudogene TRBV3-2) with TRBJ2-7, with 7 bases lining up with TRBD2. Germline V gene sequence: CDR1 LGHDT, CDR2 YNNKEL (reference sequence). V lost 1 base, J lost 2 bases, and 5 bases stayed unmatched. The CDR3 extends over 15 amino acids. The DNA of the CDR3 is TGTGCCAGCAGCCAAGCTAGGCGGGGGACCTACGAGCAGTACTTC. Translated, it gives CASSQARRGTYEQYF.

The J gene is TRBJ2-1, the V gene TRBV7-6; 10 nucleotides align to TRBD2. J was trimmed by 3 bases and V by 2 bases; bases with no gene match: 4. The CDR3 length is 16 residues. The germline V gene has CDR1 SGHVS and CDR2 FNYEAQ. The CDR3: CASSLQSSGGYNEQFF. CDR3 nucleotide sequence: TGTGCCAGCAGCTTACAGTCTAGCGGGGGCTACAATGAGCAGTTCTTC.

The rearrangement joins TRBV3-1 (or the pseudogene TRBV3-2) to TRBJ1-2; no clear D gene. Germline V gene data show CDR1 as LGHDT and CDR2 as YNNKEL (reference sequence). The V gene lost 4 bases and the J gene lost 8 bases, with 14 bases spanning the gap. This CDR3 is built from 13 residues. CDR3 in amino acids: CASSPGPEGGYTF. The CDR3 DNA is TGTGCCAGCAGCCCCGGTCCAGAGGGAGGCTACACCTTC.

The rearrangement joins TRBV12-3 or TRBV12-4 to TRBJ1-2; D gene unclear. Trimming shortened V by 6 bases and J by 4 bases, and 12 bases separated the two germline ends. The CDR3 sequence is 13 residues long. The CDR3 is CASSPRGIYGYTF. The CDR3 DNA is TGTGCCAGCAGCCCTCGCGGGATCTATGGCTACACCTTC.

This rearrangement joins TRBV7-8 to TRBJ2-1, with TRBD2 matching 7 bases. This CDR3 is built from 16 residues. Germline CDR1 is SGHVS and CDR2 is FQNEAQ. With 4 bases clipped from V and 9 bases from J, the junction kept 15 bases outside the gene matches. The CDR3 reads CASSSRLATLEGEQFF. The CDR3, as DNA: TGTGCCAGCAGCTCTCGACTAGCCACATTAGAGGGTGAGCAGTTCTTC.

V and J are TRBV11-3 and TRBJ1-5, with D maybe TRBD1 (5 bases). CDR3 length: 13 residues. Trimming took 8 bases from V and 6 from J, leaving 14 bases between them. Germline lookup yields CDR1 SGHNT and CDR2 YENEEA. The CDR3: CASPPRGGQPQHF. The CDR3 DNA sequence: TGTGCCAGCCCCCCAAGGGGAGGTCAGCCCCAGCATTTT.

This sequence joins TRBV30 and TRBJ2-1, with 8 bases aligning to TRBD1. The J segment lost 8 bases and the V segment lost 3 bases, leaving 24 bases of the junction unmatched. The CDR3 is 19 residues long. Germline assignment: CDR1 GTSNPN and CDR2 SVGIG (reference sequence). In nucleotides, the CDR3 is TGTGCCTGGAGGGGGATGGGAAGTGGGACAGGCTGGAATCTGGATGAGCAGTTCTTC. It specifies CAWRGMGSGTGWNLDEQFF.

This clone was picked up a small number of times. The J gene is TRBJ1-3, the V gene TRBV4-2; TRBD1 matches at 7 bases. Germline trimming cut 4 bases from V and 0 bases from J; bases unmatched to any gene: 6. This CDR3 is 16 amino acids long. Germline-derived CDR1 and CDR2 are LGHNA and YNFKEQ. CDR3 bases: TGTGCCAGCAGCCGCTCCGGGACAGCCTCTGGAAACACCATATATTTT. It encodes CASSRSGTASGNTIYF.